The clone carrying this TCR beta chain has only one observation. No antigen is known for it. This record comes from a study of shared clonotypes between healthy human individuals. Authors' processing steps: ImmunoSEQ output lacked quality scores and full-length reads, limiting matched filtering. Libraries were prepared by immunoSEQ multiplex PCR; TCRdb keeps only in-frame clonotypes and omits some of them. The V and J calls and clone size are taken from that table; D and trimming were inferred from the DNA. The table has around 2,000,000 clones, about 95% seen once. General study points: With four donors compared, approximately 5% of naive CD4 clonotypes were shared.

Losses at the gene ends were 6 bases for V and 2 bases for J; bases not matched to a gene: 0. Germline-derived CDR1 and CDR2 are LNHDA and SQIVND (reference sequence). This CDR3 comprises 13 residues. CD45RO-negative, CCR7-positively selected cells formed the naive CD8 fraction, excluding terminally differentiated effector memory CD45RA+ cells. J is TRBJ1-5 and V is TRBV19, with TRBD1 identical over 8 bases. The receptor comes from a man between 18 and 29 years old in good health. The sample taken for sequencing was naive CD8+ T cells sorted from blood. The CDR3 sequence: CASRTGGNQPQHF. The CDR3, as DNA: TGTGCCAGTAGGACAGGGGGCAATCAGCCCCAGCATTTT.